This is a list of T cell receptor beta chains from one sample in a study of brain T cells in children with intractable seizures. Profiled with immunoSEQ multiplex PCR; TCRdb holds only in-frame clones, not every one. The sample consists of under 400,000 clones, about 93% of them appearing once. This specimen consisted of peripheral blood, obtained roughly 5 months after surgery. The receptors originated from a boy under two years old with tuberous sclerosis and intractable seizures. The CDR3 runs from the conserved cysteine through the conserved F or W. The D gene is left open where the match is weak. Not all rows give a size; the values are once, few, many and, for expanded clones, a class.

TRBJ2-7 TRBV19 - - TGTGCCAGTAGTTTCACAGGGAGCTCCTACGAGCAGTACTTC CASSFTGSSYEQYF
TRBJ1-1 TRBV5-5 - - TGTGCCAGCAGCGGTTGGAGGGTACTGAACACTGAAGCTTTCTTT CASSGWRVLNTEAFF
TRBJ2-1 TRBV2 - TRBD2 TGTGCCAGCAGCCCTGAGGCTCTAGCGGGAGTTGAGCAGTTCTTC CASSPEALAGVEQFF
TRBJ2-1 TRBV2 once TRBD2 TGTGCCAGCGCCCGACCGGGACTAGCGGGTCGTGCCCCTTACAATGAGCAGTTCTTC CASARPGLAGRAPYNEQFF
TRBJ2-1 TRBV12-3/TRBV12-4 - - TGTGCCAGCAGTTACAACAATGAGCAGTTCTTC CASSYNNEQFF
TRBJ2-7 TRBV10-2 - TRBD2 TGCGCCAGCAGTTTAGCGGGGGGGCTGGACGAGCAGTACTTC CASSLAGGLDEQYF
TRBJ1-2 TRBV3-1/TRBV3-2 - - TGTGCCAGCAGCCAAGCCTCCTATGGCTACACCTTC CASSQASYGYTF
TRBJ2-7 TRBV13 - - TGTGCCAGCAGCTTTACGGGACGCACAACCGAGCAGTACTTC CASSFTGRTTEQYF
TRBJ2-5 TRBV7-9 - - TGTGCCAGCAGCCCCCTCGCGGGCGGGGAGGAGACCCAGTACTTC CASSPLAGGEETQYF
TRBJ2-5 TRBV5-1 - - TGCGCCAGCGGCAGGGGCCCCCAAGAGACCCAGTACTTC CASGRGPQETQYF
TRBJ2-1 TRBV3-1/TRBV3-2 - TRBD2 TGTGCCAGTTCAAACCCCCGGGAGGGCCATTTCTCTTACAATGAGCAGTTCTTC CASSNPREGHFSYNEQFF
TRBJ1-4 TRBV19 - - TGTGCCAGTAGTATAAGCCTGGATGAAAAACTGTTTTTT CASSISLDEKLFF
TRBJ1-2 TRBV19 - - TGTGCCAGTAGTATAGCCCGGGGAGGAGGGGTCTATGGCTACACCTTC CASSIARGGGVYGYTF
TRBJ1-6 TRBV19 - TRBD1 TGTGCCAGTAGTATCAAGACAGGGTCATATAATTCACCCCTCCACTTT CASSIKTGSYNSPLHF
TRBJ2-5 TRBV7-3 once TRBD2 TGTGCCAGCAGCTTAAGCGGGGGGGCGGAGACCCAGTACTTC CASSLSGGAETQYF
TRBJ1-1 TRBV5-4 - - TGTGCCAGCAGCTTGGGAGTGAACACTGAAGCTTTCTTT CASSLGVNTEAFF
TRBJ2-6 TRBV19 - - TGTGCCAGTAGTATCGTTCCGGGCGCTGGGGCCAACGTCCTGACTTTC CASSIVPGAGANVLTF
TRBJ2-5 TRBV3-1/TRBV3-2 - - TGTGCCAGCAGCCTAGGGGGAGTAGTCAGCGAGACCCAGTACTTC CASSLGGVVSETQYF
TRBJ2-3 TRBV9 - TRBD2 TGTGCCAGCAGCGTCAACCACCTAGCGGTCACAGATACGCAGTATTTT CASSVNHLAVTDTQYF
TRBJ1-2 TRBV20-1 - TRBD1 TGCAGTGCTAGTCCTCGGGACAGGAGGGGCTACACCTTC CSASPRDRRGYTF
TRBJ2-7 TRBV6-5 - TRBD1 TGTGCCAGCAGTTACATGGCCGGGACAGGTTCCTACGAGCAGTACTTC CASSYMAGTGSYEQYF
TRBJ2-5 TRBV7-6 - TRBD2 TGTGCCAGCAGCCCCGGGACTAGCGGGGGGTCGGAGACCCAGTACTTC CASSPGTSGGSETQYF
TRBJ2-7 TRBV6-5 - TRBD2 TGTGCCAGCAGTTACGGCGGGAGGGGCTACGAGCAGTACTTC CASSYGGRGYEQYF
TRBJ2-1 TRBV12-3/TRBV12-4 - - TGTGCCAGCAGTTTAATCTCGGTCAATGAGCAGTTCTTC CASSLISVNEQFF
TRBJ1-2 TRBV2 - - TGTGCCAGCACCCCGGACACCGACTATGGCTACACCTTC CASTPDTDYGYTF
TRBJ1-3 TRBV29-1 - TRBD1 TGCAGCGTTAGTGACGGACAGGGACGAAACACCATATATTTT CSVSDGQGRNTIYF
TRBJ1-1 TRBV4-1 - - TGCGCCAGCAGCCCCAAAGAGGAGCTGAACACTGAAGCTTTCTTT CASSPKEELNTEAFF
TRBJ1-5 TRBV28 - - TGTGCCAGCAGTTTACGGGGGGCCAGTCAGCCCCAGCATTTT CASSLRGASQPQHF
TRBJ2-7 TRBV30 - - TGTGCCTGGAAAGGTAGTTTAGACTACGAGCAGTACTTC CAWKGSLDYEQYF
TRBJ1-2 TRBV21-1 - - TGTGCCAGCAGCAAAGGGGCTTTGCGGTGTGGCTACACCTTC CASSKGALRCGYTF
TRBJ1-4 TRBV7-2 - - TGTGCCAGCAGCTTACGGGGATCAGACGAAAAACTGTTTTTT CASSLRGSDEKLFF
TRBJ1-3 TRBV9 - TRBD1 TGTGCCAGCAGCGTAATGGGACAGGGAGGAAACACCATATATTTT CASSVMGQGGNTIYF